A single sample is the source of the 22 T cell receptor beta chains below, sequenced in a study of OX40 agonist ivuxolimab in advanced cancers. Assay: immunoSEQ multiplex PCR; the TCRdb copy retains only in-frame clones and omits some. The sample records about 50,000 clones, approximately 80% being singletons. This sample comprised CD4+ or CD8+ T cells sorted from blood, obtained in a trial of the OX40 agonist ivuxolimab. The receptors shown here come from an adult with an advanced solid tumor such as melanoma, head and neck, liver or kidney cancer.

The rearrangement links TRBV29-1 to TRBJ2-3, with 12 bases identical to TRBD2. Germline V gives CDR1 SQVTM, CDR2 ANQGSEA. Trimming at V came to 8 bases and at J to 3 bases, leaving 9 bases not matched to a gene. This CDR3 spans 15 amino acids. In DNA form, the CDR3 reads TGCAGCTTTGTACTAGCGGGGGGTAATACAGATACGCAGTATTTT. This sequence encodes CSFVLAGGNTDTQYF.

The rearrangement joins TRBV7-9 to TRBJ2-5, with 10 bases aligning to TRBD2. Trimming removed 1 base from V and 5 bases from J; junction bases left unmatched: 10. The CDR3 consists of 17 residues. CDR1 is SEHNR and CDR2 is FQNEAQ in the germline V gene (reference sequence). The CDR3 coding sequence is TGTGCCAGCAGCTTAGGAGACTTAGCGGGGGGTTTGGAGACCCAGTACTTC. It translates to CASSLGDLAGGLETQYF.

The chain recombines TRBV28 with TRBJ1-4; a possible D gene is TRBD1 (6 bases). The V gene's germline CDR1 is MDHEN and CDR2 SYDVKM. The ends were cut back, 2 bases at V and 0 bases at J, with 10 bases in the middle. This CDR3 comprises 16 residues. The CDR3 loop is CASSLGGGATNEKLFF. The CDR3, as DNA: TGTGCCAGCAGTTTAGGGGGCGGGGCAACTAATGAAAAACTGTTTTTT.

V and J are TRBV18 and TRBJ1-1; possible D gene TRBD1, 6 bases. The CDR3 is made up of 14 amino acids. CDR1 is KGHSH, CDR2 LQKENI, per germline. V was shortened by 6 bases and J by 1 base, with 12 bases between the two germline ends. CDR3 region: CASSPRQANTEAFF. CDR3 sequence (DNA): TGTGCCAGCTCCCCAAGACAGGCGAACACTGAAGCTTTCTTT.

V usage is TRBV7-9 and J usage is TRBJ1-1, with TRBD1 identical over 11 bases. Germline lookup yields CDR1 SEHNR and CDR2 FQNEAQ (reference sequence). This CDR3 spans 19 amino acids. The trim removed 4 bases at V and 0 bases at J, leaving 13 bases unmatched. CDR3 sequence reads: CASSSHEGTGGFMNTEAFF. CDR3 nucleotides: TGTGCCAGCAGCTCTCACGAGGGGACAGGGGGATTCATGAACACTGAAGCTTTCTTT.

This sequence joins TRBV18 and TRBJ1-4; D might be TRBD1 (5 bases). This CDR3 spans 15 amino acids. Germline assignment: CDR1 KGHSH and CDR2 LQKENI. Trimming removed 1 base at V and 2 bases at J, with 8 bases between. CDR3 amino acids: CASSPLGGTNEKLFF. The CDR3 nucleotides read TGTGCCAGCTCACCACTCGGGGGTACTAATGAAAAACTGTTTTTT.

The rearrangement links TRBV6-5 to TRBJ2-7; D call uncertain. Germline V CDR1 and CDR2: MNHEY, SVGAGI. CDR3 length equals 12 residues. V was shortened by 5 bases and J by 0 bases, with 5 bases between the two germline ends. This CDR3 reads CASSNISYEQYF. CDR3 in DNA: TGTGCCAGCAGTAACATCTCCTACGAGCAGTACTTC.

The CDR3 loop is CASSLDLAGRTQYF. The CDR3, as DNA: TGTGCCAGCAGCTTGGATCTAGCGGGCCGGACCCAGTACTTC. The chain uses TRBV5-4 and TRBJ2-5, with 8 bases fitting TRBD2. The CDR3 extends over 14 amino acids. Germline trimming cut 0 bases from V and 7 bases from J; bases unmatched to any gene: 5. Looked up from germline, CDR1 is SGHNT and CDR2 is YYREEE (reference sequence). Combining the CDR3 with reference TRBV5-4 and TRBJ2-5 gives the whole variable domain ETGVTQSPTHLIKTRGQQVTLRCSSQSGHNTVSWYQQALGQGPQFIFQYYREEENGRGNFPPRFSGLQFPNYSSELNVNALELDDSALYLCASSLDLAGRTQYFGPGTRLLVL.

The chain uses TRBV5-4 and TRBJ1-4; D is unclear. V was shortened by 4 bases and J by 5 bases, with 12 bases between the two germline ends. The CDR3 runs 14 residues. The germline gives CDR1 SGHNT, CDR2 YYREEE (reference sequence). The DNA for the CDR3 is TGTGCCAGCAGCCCCGGGGTGGGGAATGAAAAACTGTTTTTT. It codes for CASSPGVGNEKLFF.

This sequence joins TRBV4-3 and TRBJ2-5, with a possible D match to TRBD1 (5 bases). Germline V CDR1 and CDR2: LGHNA, YSLEER. The CDR3 has 14 amino acids. The germline V and J ends were trimmed by 0 bases and 4 bases, with 9 bases remaining between them. In DNA form, the CDR3 reads TGCGCCAGCAGCCAAGATCTCAGGGTAGAGACCCAGTACTTC. This gives the protein CASSQDLRVETQYF.

The chain employs TRBV5-1 and TRBJ2-7; D gene ambiguous. CDR3 length: 14 amino acids. V shed 2 bases and J shed 3 bases, with 12 bases lying between them. Germline V gene lookup returns CDR1 SGHRS and CDR2 YFSETQ. The CDR3 sequence: CASSLGVGIYEQYF. CDR3 sequence (DNA): TGCGCCAGCAGCTTAGGAGTTGGGATCTACGAGCAGTACTTC.

This sequence joins TRBV7-2 and TRBJ2-6; D not resolved. The germline V gene encodes CDR1 SGHTA and CDR2 FQGNSA. The ends were cut back, 0 bases at V and 0 bases at J, with 9 bases in the middle. The CDR3 is 17 residues long. CDR3 residues: CASSLALVISGANVLTF. In DNA form, the CDR3 reads TGTGCCAGCAGCTTAGCGCTCGTCATCTCTGGGGCCAACGTCCTGACTTTC.

This clone appeared a few times. V gene TRBV13 combines with J gene TRBJ1-1, with D possibly being TRBD1 (6 bases). Trimming left V 5 bases short and J 5 bases short, with 15 bases between. This CDR3 comprises 14 residues. Germline V gives CDR1 PRHDT, CDR2 FYEKMQ (reference sequence). This CDR3 reads CASSPDRSLTEAFF. CDR3 nucleotides: TGTGCCAGCAGCCCCGACAGGTCACTTACTGAAGCTTTCTTT.

The rearrangement joins TRBV18 to TRBJ2-1; 13 nucleotides line up with TRBD2. The CDR3 is 16 amino acids. J gave up 6 bases and V 6 bases, and 8 bases lay outside the gene matches. Germline V gives CDR1 KGHSH, CDR2 LQKENI. CDR3 residues: CASSRGTSGMINEQFF. DNA of the CDR3: TGTGCCAGCTCCCGCGGGACTAGCGGGATGATCAATGAGCAGTTCTTC.

The rearrangement links TRBV28 to TRBJ1-2; TRBD1 matches at 10 bases. V shed 3 bases, J shed 3 bases, and the junction held 4 bases outside the gene matches. The CDR3 is 15 residues long. Per the germline V gene, CDR1 is MDHEN and CDR2 is SYDVKM. Written as DNA, the CDR3 is TGTGCCAGCAGTTTCGGGGGACAGGGGCACTATGGCTACACCTTC. This encodes CASSFGGQGHYGYTF.

The V gene is TRBV6-6, the J gene TRBJ2-7; TRBD1 agrees at 8 bases. CDR1 is MNHNY, CDR2 SVGAGI, per germline (reference sequence). The junction had 12 bases not matched to a gene; V was cut back by 10 bases and J by 4 bases. The CDR3 totals 14 residues. Here the CDR3 reads CATFDRGLGYEQYF. In DNA form, the CDR3 reads TGTGCCACCTTTGACAGGGGTTTGGGGTACGAGCAGTACTTC.

This clone appeared a few times. The rearrangement uses TRBV5-6 and TRBJ2-5; TRBD2 aligns across 14 bases. The germline gives CDR1 SGHDT, CDR2 YYEEEE. This CDR3 spans 15 amino acids. Germline trimming cut 4 bases from V and 10 bases from J; bases unmatched to any gene: 9. The CDR3 sequence is CASSGRLAGGRGQYF. The DNA of the CDR3 is TGTGCCAGCAGCGGACGACTAGCGGGAGGGAGAGGCCAGTACTTC.

The V gene is TRBV20-1, the J gene TRBJ2-5; D is ambiguous. The V gene lost 6 bases and the J gene lost 4 bases, with 9 bases spanning the gap. This CDR3 is 11 amino acids long. CDR1 DFQATT and CDR2 SNEGSKA come from the germline V gene (reference sequence). CDR3 nucleotide sequence: TGCAGTGCCCCGGTGCTAGAGACCCAGTACTTC. Amino acid sequence: CSAPVLETQYF.

The chain recombines TRBV18 with TRBJ2-2, with TRBD2 matching 10 bases. The CDR3 has 16 residues. Germline lookup yields CDR1 KGHSH and CDR2 LQKENI. V lost 3 bases to trimming and J lost 1 base; unmatched junction nucleotides: 2. In nucleotides, the CDR3 is TGTGCCAGCTCACCCAGACTAGCGGGGAACACCGGGGAGCTGTTTTTT. Amino acid sequence: CASSPRLAGNTGELFF. Combining the CDR3 with reference TRBV18 and TRBJ2-2 gives the whole variable domain NAGVMQNPRHLVRRRGQEARLRCSPMKGHSHVYWYRQLPEEGLKFMVYLQKENIIDESGMPKERFSAEFPKEGPSILRIQQVVRGDSAAYFCASSPRLAGNTGELFFGEGSRLTVL.

J is TRBJ1-5 and V is TRBV5-4; a possible D gene is TRBD1 (5 bases). The germline CDR1 and CDR2 sequences are SGHNT and YYREEE (reference sequence). The CDR3 loop spans 17 amino acids. The V gene lost 1 base and the J gene lost 0 bases, with 14 bases spanning the gap. This chain's CDR3 is CASSLLVGVGSNQPQHF. CDR3 in DNA: TGTGCCAGCAGCTTGCTGGTGGGGGTAGGTAGCAATCAGCCCCAGCATTTT.

The V and J genes are TRBV7-9 and TRBJ2-5; the match to TRBD2 covers 8 bases. Germline V lookup: CDR1 SEHNR, CDR2 FQNEAQ (reference sequence). The ends lost 4 bases at V and 1 base at J; junction bases unmatched: 8. There are 16 residues in the CDR3. CDR3 sequence (DNA): TGTGCCAGCAGCTCGGGGGGGGCGGACCCCCAAGAGACCCAGTACTTC. Translation gives CASSSGGADPQETQYF.

The genes are TRBV9 and TRBJ2-2, with a possible D match to TRBD1 (6 bases). V gave up 6 bases and J gave up 6 bases, with 15 bases separating them. Germline CDR1 reads SGDLS; CDR2 reads YYNGEE. The CDR3 is 14 residues long. The CDR3 nucleotides read TGTGCCAGCACCCCCACAGGGCTGGCCGGGGAGCTGTTTTTT. Protein: CASTPTGLAGELFF.